Shown below are 24 T cell receptor beta chains from a single sample sequenced in a study of breast tumors, draining lymph nodes, adjacent tissues. Each CDR3 protein is one row after TCRdb ran MiXCR on the multiplex PCR reads. The sample has under 150,000 distinct CDR3 sequences, around 22% seen once. Breast cancer patients provided tissue from their axillary draining lymph nodes. The sequenced sample was axillary lymph node tissue. These receptors came from a female donor with breast cancer. Some clones in this sample may be carry-over from other donors' samples.

This clonotype was counted ten times or more. The rearrangement uses TRBV5-1 and TRBJ2-1, with TRBD2 identical over 11 bases. Looked up from germline, CDR1 is SGHRS and CDR2 is YFSETQ. With V trimmed by 7 bases and J by 7 bases, 13 bases remained unmatched. The CDR3 sequence is 16 residues long. The CDR3 spells CASGPSIAGGRNEQFF. CDR3 nucleotides: TGCGCCAGCGGGCCCTCTATAGCGGGAGGGCGGAATGAGCAGTTCTTC.

This clonotype was observed at least ten times. This chain joins TRBV5-6 and TRBJ2-3, with a possible D match to TRBD2 (6 bases). Germline-derived CDR1 and CDR2 are SGHDT and YYEEEE. V lost 4 bases to trimming and J lost 2 bases, with 14 bases between them. There are 15 residues in the CDR3. This CDR3 reads CASSAPGLNTDTQYF. The CDR3 nucleotides are TGTGCCAGCAGCGCACCGGGACTTAACACAGATACGCAGTATTTT.

Concerning this clonotype itself: This could be a read error, since a much larger clone is one nucleotide away. The CDR3 ends on some other residue instead of the conserved phenylalanine or tryptophan, so this is likely a read error. This sequence joins TRBV5-1 and TRBJ2-7; D possibly corresponds to TRBD2 (5 bases). V was shortened by 1 base and J by 3 bases, with 8 bases between the two germline ends. This CDR3 has 13 residues. Per germline, CDR1 SGHRS and CDR2 YFSETQ. The CDR3 reads CASSLWAGYEQYL. DNA for the CDR3: TGCGCCAGCAGCTTGTGGGCGGGCTACGAGCAGTACCTC.

This clonotype came up many times. This rearrangement joins TRBV2 to TRBJ2-7; 8 positions agree with TRBD1. The CDR3 length is 15 residues. V lost 6 bases, J lost 3 bases, and 10 bases stayed unmatched. Germline V gene lookup returns CDR1 SNHLY and CDR2 FYNNEI. CDR3 DNA sequence: TGTGCCAGCAGCAAAGGGCAGGGGGCGCACTACGAGCAGTACTTC. Residues: CASSKGQGAHYEQYF.

This clonotype was recorded many times. The chain joins TRBV7-7 to TRBJ2-5; the match to TRBD1 covers 9 bases. CDR1 and CDR2 from the germline V gene are SSHAT and FNYEAQ (reference sequence). Trimming removed 1 base from V and 6 bases from J; junction bases left unmatched: 9. The CDR3 loop spans 16 amino acids. The chain's CDR3 is CASSLGTGEVAKTQYF. The CDR3, as DNA: TGTGCCAGCAGCTTAGGGACAGGGGAGGTCGCGAAGACCCAGTACTTC.

About this clonotype: A much larger clone differs by one base, so this may be a read error. The J gene is TRBJ2-5, the V gene TRBV20-1; weak D call: TRBD1 (8 bases). The CDR3 spans 13 residues. With 6 bases removed from V and 4 bases from J, the gap between germline ends came to 15 bases. The germline CDR1 and CDR2 sequences are DFQATT and SNEGSKA (reference sequence). CDR3 coding DNA: TGCAGTGCAGCGACAGGGGAGGGAGAGACCCAGTACTTC. Encoded protein: CSAATGEGETQYF.

This clonotype was picked up many times. The chain combines TRBV5-1 with TRBJ2-7; D is uncertain. The CDR3 is 15 residues long. V dropped 5 bases and J dropped 0 bases, with 15 bases sitting between them. CDR1 and CDR2 from the germline V gene are SGHRS and YFSETQ. CDR3 in amino acids: CASSTAGPSSYEQYF. CDR3 bases: TGCGCCAGCAGTACGGCCGGGCCGAGCTCCTACGAGCAGTACTTC.

On this clonotype itself: At one of its ends the junction is not consistent with the germline gene, which may arise from a read error. The rearrangement uses TRBV6-5 and TRBJ2-7; D may be TRBD1 or TRBD2 (6 bases each). The CDR3 totals 13 residues. Germline assignment: CDR1 MNHEY and CDR2 SVGAGI. The CDR3 DNA sequence: TGTGCCAGCAGGCATACAGGGTCGGGGGAGCAGTGCTTC. Translation: CASRHTGSGEQCF.

In this sample, this clonotype turned up many times. The V call is TRBV30, the J call TRBJ2-7; weak D call: TRBD1 (5 bases). V shed 4 bases and J shed 3 bases, with 16 bases lying between them. The CDR3 is 14 residues long. In germline, CDR1 is GTSNPN, CDR2 SVGIG (reference sequence). CDR3 loop: CAWNQGRPFYEQYF. CDR3 coding DNA: TGTGCCTGGAACCAGGGCCGTCCGTTCTACGAGCAGTACTTC.

This clonotype appeared a few times. The chain employs TRBV28 and TRBJ2-1, with D perhaps matching TRBD1 (6 bases). The CDR3 extends over 14 amino acids. Germline values: CDR1 MDHEN, CDR2 SYDVKM. V was cut by 5 bases and J by 6 bases, with 14 bases left in between. Here the CDR3 reads CASSPGHPSNEQFF. In DNA, the CDR3 is TGTGCCAGCAGTCCGGGACACCCTTCCAATGAGCAGTTCTTC.

This clonotype was picked up one time. This chain connects TRBV20-1 to TRBJ1-1, with D unclear. Between the trimmed V and J ends, which lost 5 bases and 7 bases, there was a span of 11 bases. CDR3 size: 11 residues. Germline V gene lookup returns CDR1 DFQATT and CDR2 SNEGSKA (reference sequence). The CDR3 protein is CSALMTDEAFF. CDR3 coding DNA: TGCAGTGCTCTCATGACGGATGAAGCTTTCTTT.

This clonotype was recorded at least ten times. The chain couples TRBV10-2 to TRBJ2-5; TRBD2 aligns across 11 bases. The CDR3 contains 13 residues. Germline V lookup: CDR1 WSHSY, CDR2 SAAADI. The ends lost 10 bases at V and 5 bases at J; junction bases unmatched: 6. The CDR3 coding sequence is TGCGCCATCGCTAGCGGGAGGTGGGAGACCCAGTACTTC. This translates into CAIASGRWETQYF.

This clonotype was seen at least ten times. V usage is TRBV6-2 or TRBV6-3 and J usage is TRBJ2-7; D remains unclear. The CDR3 contains 11 residues. CDR1 and CDR2 from the germline V gene are MNHEY and SVGEGT. V lost 5 bases, J lost 3 bases, and 5 bases lay in between. The CDR3 is CASSGHYEQYF. CDR3 nucleotide sequence: TGTGCCAGCAGTGGTCACTACGAGCAGTACTTC.

A word on this clonotype: With a much larger clone just one base away, this may be a read error. This sequence joins TRBV10-3 and TRBJ2-7; perhaps D is TRBD1 or TRBD2 (5 bases each). The CDR3 contains 15 residues. Germline lookup yields CDR1 ENHRY and CDR2 SYGVKD. This CDR3 is CTISGPGTGNYEQYF. The CDR3 nucleotides are TGTACCATCAGTGGGCCCGGGACCGGAAACTACGAGCAGTACTTC.

This clonotype showed up many times. The gene calls are TRBV10-1 and TRBJ2-2, with no clear D. The CDR3 sequence is 14 residues long. Deletions cut 2 bases from V and 3 bases from J, with 7 bases between. Looked up from germline, CDR1 is WNHNN and CDR2 is SYGVQD (reference sequence). The chain's CDR3 is CASSERGYTGELFF. CDR3 sequence (DNA): TGCGCCAGCAGTGAGAGAGGCTACACCGGGGAGCTGTTTTTT.

This clonotype has at least ten counts. The chain links TRBV10-1 to TRBJ2-5, with D tentatively TRBD1 or TRBD2 (5 bases each). This CDR3 has 15 residues. The germline CDR1 and CDR2 sequences are WNHNN and SYGVQD (reference sequence). Trimming removed 3 bases at V and 5 bases at J, with 16 bases between. The CDR3 region is CASSDAGTLKETQYF. The CDR3 DNA reads as TGCGCCAGCAGTGATGCCGGGACGCTAAAGGAGACCCAGTACTTC.

This clonotype was seen at least ten times. The chain uses TRBV6-2 or TRBV6-3 and TRBJ2-7, with TRBD1 matching over 10 bases. Germline V gene sequence: CDR1 MNHEY, CDR2 SVGEGT. This CDR3 spans 16 amino acids. Trimming cost V 5 bases and J 1 base; bases outside gene matches: 8. CDR3 region: CASSTIDRGRSYEQYF. The CDR3 region has the DNA TGTGCCAGCAGTACCATCGACAGGGGGCGGTCCTACGAGCAGTACTTC.

Ten or more counts support this clonotype. The chain links TRBV9 to TRBJ2-7; 10 nucleotides agree with TRBD2. The CDR3 covers 17 residues. V lost 0 bases to trimming and J lost 0 bases; unmatched junction nucleotides: 6. CDR1 is SGDLS, CDR2 YYNGEE, per germline. The CDR3 sequence is CASSVGLAGSVSYEQYF. CDR3 in DNA: TGTGCCAGCAGCGTAGGACTAGCGGGTTCGGTCTCCTACGAGCAGTACTTC.

The chain has TRBV6-6 and TRBJ2-3; D gene ambiguous. CDR1 and CDR2 (germline): MNHNY, SVGAGI (reference sequence). CDR3 length equals 15 residues. V was shortened by 2 bases and J by 1 base, with 10 bases between the two germline ends. The DNA for the CDR3 is TGTGCCAGCAGTTACCGGCCGCCTGGCACAGATACGCAGTATTTT. The encoded protein is CASSYRPPGTDTQYF.

With respect to this clonotype: A much larger clone lies a single base off, so this may be a read error. V and J are TRBV20-1 and TRBJ2-6; perhaps TRBD1 as D (6 bases). Germline V gene data show CDR1 as DFQATT and CDR2 as SNEGSKA (reference sequence). The CDR3 runs to 15 residues. The CDR3 loop is CSARDRDSGANVPTF. Here the CDR3 DNA reads TGCAGTGCTAGGGACAGAGACTCTGGGGCCAACGTCCCGACTTTC.

V usage is TRBV20-1 and J usage is TRBJ2-4, with unresolved D. This CDR3 spans 13 amino acids. The V gene lost 2 bases and the J gene lost 0 bases, with 5 bases spanning the gap. CDR1 and CDR2 (germline): DFQATT, SNEGSKA (reference sequence). CDR3: CSARPLAKNIQYF. The CDR3 bases are TGCAGTGCTAGACCGTTAGCCAAAAACATTCAGTACTTC.

This clonotype has at least ten counts. The chain uses TRBV19 and TRBJ2-7, with no clear D. Trimming stripped 5 bases from V and 0 bases from J, with 5 bases between. The germline V gene encodes CDR1 LNHDA and CDR2 SQIVND (reference sequence). The length of the CDR3 is 12 residues. The CDR3 sequence: CASSGLSYEQYF. The CDR3 DNA is TGTGCCAGTAGTGGGCTCTCCTACGAGCAGTACTTC. Full variable domain (missing parts from reference TRBV19 and TRBJ2-7): DGGITQSPKYLFRKEGQNVTLSCEQNLNHDAMYWYRQDPGQGLRLIYYSQIVNDFQKGDIAEGYSVSREKKESFPLTVTSAQKNPTAFYLCASSGLSYEQYFGPGTRLTVT.

This clonotype was found many times. V gene TRBV7-9 combines with J gene TRBJ2-7; 10 bases match TRBD1. Germline V gene sequence: CDR1 SEHNR, CDR2 FQNEAQ (reference sequence). The V segment lost 2 bases and the J segment 5 bases; nucleotides outside the gene matches: 9. This CDR3 spans 16 amino acids. The CDR3 DNA reads TGTGCCAGCAGCTTAAGGGGGACAGGGGTGGGGGACGAGCAGTACTTC. It yields the protein CASSLRGTGVGDEQYF.

This clonotype was seen ten or more times. The V call is TRBV27, the J call TRBJ2-7; D perhaps matches TRBD1 (6 bases). Trimming left V 2 bases short and J 7 bases short, with 12 bases between. Per germline, CDR1 MNHEY and CDR2 SMNVEV (reference sequence). This CDR3 contains 13 residues. The CDR3 loop reads CASSLNREGEQYF. DNA of the CDR3: TGTGCCAGCAGTTTAAACAGGGAAGGAGAGCAGTACTTC.